The rows below give T cell receptor beta chains drawn from one sample of a study of T cell responses to AZD1222 COVID-19 vaccine. Clones were read by immunoSEQ multiplex PCR, and TCRdb kept only the in-frame ones, dropping some. The table records around 110,000 clones, approximately 85% of them present only once. Sample: peripheral blood, taken on day 0 of MenACWY control vaccination. These receptors were obtained from an adult in good health. The CDR3 runs from the conserved cysteine through the conserved F or W. The order of the fields is V gene, clone size, J gene, D gene, CDR3 DNA, CDR3 protein. The D gene is left open where the match is weak. Clone size is not always given. Where it is, it says once, few, many or a class for expanded clones.

TRBV3-1/TRBV3-2	once	TRBJ1-4	TRBD1	TGTGCCAGCAGCTTCGGGACAGGACTTAATGAAAAACTGTTTTTT	CASSFGTGLNEKLFF
TRBV7-6	-	TRBJ2-5	TRBD2	TGTGCCAGCAGCTTAGGACTAGCGGGGGCCGGGTGGGACCAGTACTTC	CASSLGLAGAGWDQYF
TRBV7-2	-	TRBJ2-7	-	TGTGCCAGCAGCTTACCCCCAACCTACGAGCAGTACTTC	CASSLPPTYEQYF
TRBV19	-	TRBJ2-3	TRBD1	TGTGCCAGTTCGGACAGGGGGGCCGCTACGCAGTATTTT	CASSDRGAATQYF
TRBV3-1/TRBV3-2	-	TRBJ1-6	-	TGTGCCAGCAGCCAAGACCTTTGGGGTAATTCACCCCTCCACTTT	CASSQDLWGNSPLHF
TRBV18	once	TRBJ1-4	-	TGTGCCAGCTCACTATCAGCCCCTGCAACTAATGAAAAACTGTTTTTT	CASSLSAPATNEKLFF
TRBV29-1	-	TRBJ1-4	-	TGCAGCGTTGAAGACCCCGGGGCAACTAATGAAAAACTGTTTTTT	CSVEDPGATNEKLFF
TRBV5-6	-	TRBJ1-2	TRBD1	TGTGCCAGCAGCCGTTCAGTGCTGGGACAGGGCCATGGCTACACCTTC	CASSRSVLGQGHGYTF
TRBV6-5	-	TRBJ2-7	-	TGTGCCAGCAGTTACCCAGACTATTTTCCCTACGAGCAGTACTTC	CASSYPDYFPYEQYF
TRBV6-2/TRBV6-3	-	TRBJ2-1	-	TGTGCCAGCAGTTACTCCGGTTCCCCCCCACGGACTGAGCAGTTCTTC	CASSYSGSPPRTEQFF
TRBV27	-	TRBJ1-5	-	TGTGCCAGCAGTGTGGACATTAGCAATCAGCCCCAGCATTTT	CASSVDISNQPQHF
TRBV5-1	-	TRBJ1-1	TRBD1	TGCGCCAGCAGCTTGGCCACAGGGGGGGTGGACACTGAAGCTTTCTTT	CASSLATGGVDTEAFF
TRBV28	-	TRBJ2-5	-	TGTGCCAGCAGTTTTTGGGGGGCGGAGGAGACCCAGTACTTC	CASSFWGAEETQYF